A selection of T cell receptor beta chains follows, all from one sample in a study of blood T cell repertoires in COVID-19. Assay: immunoSEQ multiplex PCR; the TCRdb copy retains only in-frame clones and omits some. Among over 200,000 clones listed, approximately 84% were seen once. Sequenced: peripheral blood. The source is a man in his fifties or sixties with COVID-19, enrolled during active disease. Both conserved end residues are part of each CDR3. A D gene is named only where the DNA matches it firmly. Rows give clone size only sometimes, using once, few, many, or a class for an expanded clone.

CDR3 length: 16; J gene: TRBJ1-5; V gene: TRBV18; D gene: TRBD1; clone size: .; CDR3 DNA: TGTGCCAGCTCACCCCGGGGCCCGACAGGGATTCAGCCCCAGCATTTT; CDR3 protein: CASSPRGPTGIQPQHF
CDR3 length: 16; J gene: TRBJ1-1; V gene: TRBV6-1; D gene: .; clone size: .; CDR3 DNA: TGTGCCAGCAGTGAAGTCAGGGGAGAAACCAGACTTGAAGCTTTCTTT; CDR3 protein: CASSEVRGETRLEAFF
CDR3 length: 17; J gene: TRBJ1-3; V gene: TRBV2; D gene: .; clone size: many; CDR3 DNA: TGTGCCAGCAGTGCCCCCGGGGGGGCCGACTCTGGAAACACCATATATTTT; CDR3 protein: CASSAPGGADSGNTIYF
CDR3 length: 12; J gene: TRBJ2-7; V gene: TRBV5-1; D gene: .; clone size: .; CDR3 DNA: TGCGCCAGCAGCTCCTTAAACTACGAGCAGTACTTC; CDR3 protein: CASSSLNYEQYF
CDR3 length: 14; J gene: TRBJ2-3; V gene: TRBV24-1; D gene: TRBD1; clone size: .; CDR3 DNA: TGTGCCACCAGTGATGACAGGGGGACAGATACGCAGTATTTT; CDR3 protein: CATSDDRGTDTQYF
CDR3 length: 17; J gene: TRBJ2-5; V gene: TRBV24-1; D gene: TRBD1; clone size: .; CDR3 DNA: TGTGCCACCAGTGATTTCCCCAAGGACAGGGGAACAGAGACCCAGTACTTC; CDR3 protein: CATSDFPKDRGTETQYF
CDR3 length: 15; J gene: TRBJ1-6; V gene: TRBV7-2; D gene: .; clone size: .; CDR3 DNA: TGTGCCAGCAGCATCGGGGGGGCGGAAAATTCACCCCTCCACTTT; CDR3 protein: CASSIGGAENSPLHF
CDR3 length: 14; J gene: TRBJ1-4; V gene: TRBV5-1; D gene: .; clone size: .; CDR3 DNA: TGCGCCAGCAGCCGGATGCCGGGGGATGAAAAACTGTTTTTT; CDR3 protein: CASSRMPGDEKLFF
CDR3 length: 12; J gene: TRBJ2-3; V gene: TRBV30; D gene: .; clone size: once; CDR3 DNA: TGTGCCTGGAGTCCATCCTCCGGTACGCAGTATTTT; CDR3 protein: CAWSPSSGTQYF
CDR3 length: 15; J gene: TRBJ1-1; V gene: TRBV25-1; D gene: TRBD1; clone size: .; CDR3 DNA: TGTGCCAGCAGTGGGAGGCGGACAGGAAACACTGAAGCTTTCTTT; CDR3 protein: CASSGRRTGNTEAFF
CDR3 length: 14; J gene: TRBJ2-6; V gene: TRBV7-9; D gene: .; clone size: .; CDR3 DNA: TGTGCCAGCAGCTCCGTCTCTGGGGCCAACGTCCTGACTTTC; CDR3 protein: CASSSVSGANVLTF